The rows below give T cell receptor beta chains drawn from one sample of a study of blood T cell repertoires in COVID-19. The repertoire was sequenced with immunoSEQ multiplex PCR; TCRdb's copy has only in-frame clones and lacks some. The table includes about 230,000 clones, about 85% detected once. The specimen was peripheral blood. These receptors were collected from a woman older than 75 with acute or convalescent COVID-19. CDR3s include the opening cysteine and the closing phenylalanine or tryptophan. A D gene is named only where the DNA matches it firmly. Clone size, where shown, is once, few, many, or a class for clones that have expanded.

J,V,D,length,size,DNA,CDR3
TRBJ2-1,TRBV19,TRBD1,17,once,TGTGCCAGTAGTTCCCGACAGGGGACCCGGAACTACAATGAGCAGTTCTTC,CASSSRQGTRNYNEQFF
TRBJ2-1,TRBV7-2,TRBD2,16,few,TGTGCCAGCAGCGCCCGACTAGCGGGGGCCCACAATGAGCAGTTCTTC,CASSARLAGAHNEQFF
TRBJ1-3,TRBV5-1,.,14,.,TGCGCCAGCAGCTTGTCAGGTTCTGGAAACACCATATATTTT,CASSLSGSGNTIYF
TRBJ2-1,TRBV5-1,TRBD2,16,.,TGCGCCAGCAGCCCTCCTAGCGGGACCTTCTACAATGAGCAGTTCTTC,CASSPPSGTFYNEQFF
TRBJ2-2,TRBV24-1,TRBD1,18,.,TGTGCCACCAGTGACCCATACGGGACAGGGGGCTTCGGCGGGGAGCTGTTTTTT,CATSDPYGTGGFGGELFF
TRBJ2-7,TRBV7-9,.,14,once,TGTGCCAGCAGCTTGAGGGGACAATCCTACGAGCAGTACTTC,CASSLRGQSYEQYF
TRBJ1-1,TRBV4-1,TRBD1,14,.,TGCGCCAGCAGCCAAGATCGGGACAGGGGAGTTGGTTTCTTT,CASSQDRDRGVGFF
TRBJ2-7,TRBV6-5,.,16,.,TGTGCCAGCAGTTACTCCAGTACTTCGAGGGACTACGAGCAGTACTTC,CASSYSSTSRDYEQYF
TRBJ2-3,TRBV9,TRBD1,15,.,TGTGCCAGCAGCGATCCGGACAGGAGCACAGATACGCAGTATTTT,CASSDPDRSTDTQYF
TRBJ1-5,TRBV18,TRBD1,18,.,TGTGCCAGCTCACCATTAAGGACAGGGACGTCGGACAATCAGCCCCAGCATTTT,CASSPLRTGTSDNQPQHF
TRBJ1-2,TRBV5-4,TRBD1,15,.,TGTGCCAGCAGCTCCGCGGACAGGGGGATTCGTGGCTACACCTTC,CASSSADRGIRGYTF
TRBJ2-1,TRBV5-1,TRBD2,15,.,TGCGCCAGCAGCGTTAGCGGGAATCAGGCGAATGAGCAGTTCTTC,CASSVSGNQANEQFF
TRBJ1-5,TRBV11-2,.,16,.,TGTGCCAGCAGCCCATCGACACAATATAGCAATCAGCCCCAGCATTTT,CASSPSTQYSNQPQHF
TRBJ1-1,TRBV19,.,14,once,TGTGCCAGTAGTCCCCGGGGGGCGGTCACTGAAGCTTTCTTT,CASSPRGAVTEAFF
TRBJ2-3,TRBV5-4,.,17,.,TGTGCCAGCAGCGGCCGACGACATGTTAGTAGCACAGATACGCAGTATTTT,CASSGRRHVSSTDTQYF
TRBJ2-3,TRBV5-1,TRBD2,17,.,TGCGCCAGCAGCCCCCCCTCGGGAGCGGGAGGTGCCTATACGCAGTATTTT,CASSPPSGAGGAYTQYF
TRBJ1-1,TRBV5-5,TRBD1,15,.,TGTGCCAGCAGCTCATACAGGGGGCCGGGCACTGAAGCTTTCTTT,CASSSYRGPGTEAFF
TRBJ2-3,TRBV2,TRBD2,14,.,TGTGCCACCCGGACTAGCGGGGGAACAGATACGCAGTATTTT,CATRTSGGTDTQYF
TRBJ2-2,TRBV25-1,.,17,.,TGTGCCAGCAGTGAATCCCGAGCAGGGCAGTACACCGGGGAGCTGTTTTTT,CASSESRAGQYTGELFF
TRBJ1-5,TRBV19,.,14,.,TGTGCCAGTAGATTCCAGGGGAGCAATCAGCCCCAGCATTTT,CASRFQGSNQPQHF
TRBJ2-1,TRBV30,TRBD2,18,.,TGTGCCTGGACCTCCGTGGCGTTACTAGCGGGACCTTCGGATGAGCAGTTCTTC,CAWTSVALLAGPSDEQFF
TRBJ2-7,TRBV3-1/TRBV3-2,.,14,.,TGTGCCAGCAGCCAGGAGGCTGTTTCCTACGAGCAGTACTTC,CASSQEAVSYEQYF
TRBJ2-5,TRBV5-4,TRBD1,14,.,TGTGCCAGCAGCCAATCGACAGGGAGAGAGACCCAGTACTTC,CASSQSTGRETQYF
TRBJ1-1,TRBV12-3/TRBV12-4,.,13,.,TGTGCCAGCAGTTTGGGAGTCAGCACTGAAGCTTTCTTT,CASSLGVSTEAFF
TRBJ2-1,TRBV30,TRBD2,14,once,TGTGCCTGGAGTAGGTCTAGCGGGAGAAATGAGCAGTTCTTC,CAWSRSSGRNEQFF
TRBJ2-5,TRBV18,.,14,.,TGTGCCAGCTCACCACTTGTGAGTGGTGAGACCCAGTACTTC,CASSPLVSGETQYF
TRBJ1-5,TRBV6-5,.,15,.,TGTGCCAGCAGTCCCGACAGGTTAAGCAATCAGCCCCAGCATTTT,CASSPDRLSNQPQHF
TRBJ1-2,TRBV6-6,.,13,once,TGTGCCAGCAAACGGCAGCAAACAGATGGCTACACCTTC,CASKRQQTDGYTF
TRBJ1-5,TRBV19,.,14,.,TGTGCCAGTAGTATGCAGGGGAGTCATCAGCCCCAGCATTTT,CASSMQGSHQPQHF
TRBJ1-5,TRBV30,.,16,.,TGTGCCTGGAGTGGTGTGGGCCCCCGGGGGAATCAGCCCCAGCATTTT,CAWSGVGPRGNQPQHF
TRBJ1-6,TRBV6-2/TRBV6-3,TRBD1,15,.,TGTGCCAGCAGCCCCGAGGGACAGGGTATTTCACCCCTCCACTTT,CASSPEGQGISPLHF
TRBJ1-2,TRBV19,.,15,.,TGTGCCAGTAGTCTGACAGTCCCTGGGGTCTATGGCTACACCTTC,CASSLTVPGVYGYTF
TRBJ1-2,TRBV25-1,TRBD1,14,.,TGTGCCAGCAGTGAATTTGGAGACAGGGTTGGCTACACCTTC,CASSEFGDRVGYTF
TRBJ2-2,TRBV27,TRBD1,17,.,TGTGCCAGCAGTTTAAGGCCCGGACAGGGTTACACCGGGGAGCTGTTTTTT,CASSLRPGQGYTGELFF
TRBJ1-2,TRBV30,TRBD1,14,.,TGTGCCCACTCACGAGGACAGGGGGCGCGCGGCTACACCTTC,CAHSRGQGARGYTF
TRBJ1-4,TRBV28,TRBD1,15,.,TGTGCCAGCAGTTTCCTGCAGGGGGGAAGGGAAAAACTGTTTTTT,CASSFLQGGREKLFF
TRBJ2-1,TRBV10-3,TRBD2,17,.,TGTGCCATCAGTCGGGGGCGGACTAGCGGGGGTAGTAATGAGCAGTTCTTC,CAISRGRTSGGSNEQFF
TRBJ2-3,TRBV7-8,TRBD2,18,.,TGTGCCAGCAGCTTAGGCCTAACTAGCGGGGGGGCCGGGAATACGCAGTATTTT,CASSLGLTSGGAGNTQYF
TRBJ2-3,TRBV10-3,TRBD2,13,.,TGTGCCATCAATCTAGCGGGAGATGATACGCAGTATTTT,CAINLAGDDTQYF